A selection of T cell receptor beta chains follows, all from one sample in a study of T cells in Graves' hyperthyroidism and ophthalmopathy. Each CDR3 protein is one row after TCRdb ran MiXCR on the multiplex PCR reads. The sample has more than 350,000 distinct CDR3 sequences; roughly 15% are singletons. The material sequenced was blood. All receptors come from a woman aged 55-69 years with Graves' ophthalmopathy. Each CDR3 is given with its conserved first and last residue. The order of the fields is clone size, J gene, D gene, V gene, CDR3 DNA, CDR3 protein. D genes are given only for firm matches. Part of the rows lack a size; the others show once, few, many or a class for expanded clones.

>many|TRBJ1-2|.|TRBV11-2
TGTGCCAGCAGCGTTCAGACTAACTATGGCTACACCTTC
CASSVQTNYGYTF
>many|TRBJ2-1|.|TRBV27
TGTGCCAGCAGGGCTAGCTACAATGAGCAGTTCTTC
CASRASYNEQFF
>many|TRBJ2-1|.|TRBV7-9
TGTGCCAGCAGCATGGGACACCCCGTCGAGCAGTTCTTC
CASSMGHPVEQFF
>few|TRBJ2-1|TRBD2|TRBV3-1
TGTGCCAGCAGCCAAACTAGCGCCTTATACAATGAGCAGTTCTTC
CASSQTSALYNEQFF
>many|TRBJ2-1|TRBD2|TRBV5-1
TGCGCCAGCAGCTTTAGCGGGAGGGGAGGTAATGAGCAGTTCTTC
CASSFSGRGGNEQFF
>.|TRBJ1-2|.|TRBV4-1
TGCGCCAGCAGCCAAGCCCAGACGGTACTCTATGGCTACACCTTC
CASSQAQTVLYGYTF
>few|TRBJ2-2|TRBD2|TRBV5-1
TGCGCCAGCAGCCGCCCTGGGGGCCGGGAGGGCACCGGGGAGCTGTTTTTT
CASSRPGGREGTGELFF
>many|TRBJ1-2|TRBD1|TRBV5-1
TGCGCCAGCAGCCGAACAGGGGGCCTAAACTATGGCTACACCTTC
CASSRTGGLNYGYTF
>many|TRBJ2-7|.|TRBV10-3
TGTGCCATCACCCAGGGGTCAGCCTACGAGCAGTACTTC
CAITQGSAYEQYF
>few|TRBJ2-5|.|TRBV5-5
TGTGCCAGCAGCTTGCGGGACTGGGCCCAAGAGACCCAGTACTTC
CASSLRDWAQETQYF
>many|TRBJ2-7|TRBD2|TRBV11-2
TGTGCCAGCAGCCCCTTAATAGCGGGAACATACCACGAGCAGTACTTC
CASSPLIAGTYHEQYF
>many|TRBJ2-2|.|TRBV11-3
TGTGCCAGCAGCCCCGGTTCCGGGGAGCTGTTTTTT
CASSPGSGELFF
>.|TRBJ1-6|TRBD1|TRBV2
TGTGCCAGCAGTGACGGGACAGGGCGTCTCGATCTGCTTGGGTCACCCCTCCACTTT
CASSDGTGRLDLLGSPLHF
>few|TRBJ2-1|TRBD2|TRBV11-2
TGTGCCAGCAGCTTAGCAGGAGAGCGGGGCAACCACAATGAGCAGTTCTTC
CASSLAGERGNHNEQFF
>many|TRBJ2-3|.|TRBV7-3
TGTGCCAGCAGCAGGGCTGGACCGTCGGGAGCAGATACGCAGTATTTT
CASSRAGPSGADTQYF
>.|TRBJ2-1|TRBD1|TRBV6-1
TGTGCCAGCAGCCGACAGGGTCGGGGCTCCTACAATGAGCAGTTCTTC
CASSRQGRGSYNEQFF
>.|TRBJ2-1|TRBD2|TRBV28
TGTGCCAGCTACCCGTCTAGCGGGAGGGCGTATGAGCAGTTCTTC
CASYPSSGRAYEQFF
>few|TRBJ2-5|TRBD2|TRBV7-9
TGTGCCAGCAGCTGCAGACTAGCGGGAGTGGAGACCCAGTACTTC
CASSCRLAGVETQYF
>many|TRBJ2-5|.|TRBV28
TGTGCCACCCGAGGGGCTAGCCCCGAAGAGACCCAGTACTTC
CATRGASPEETQYF
>.|TRBJ2-1|.|TRBV4-1
TGCGCCAGCAGCCAGGCCGGACAAAACTTCTACAATGAGCAGTTCTTC
CASSQAGQNFYNEQFF